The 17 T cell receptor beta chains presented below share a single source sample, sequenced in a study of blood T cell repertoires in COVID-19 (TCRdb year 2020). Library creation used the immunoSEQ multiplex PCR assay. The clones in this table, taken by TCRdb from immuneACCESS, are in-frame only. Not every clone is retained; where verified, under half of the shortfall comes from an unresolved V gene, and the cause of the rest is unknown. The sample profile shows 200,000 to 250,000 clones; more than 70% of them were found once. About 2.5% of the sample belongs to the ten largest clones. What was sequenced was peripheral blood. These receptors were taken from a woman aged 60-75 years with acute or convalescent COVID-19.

CDR3 protein: CASSNPVNTEAFF. CDR3 nucleotide sequence: TGCGCCAGCAGCAACCCGGTGAACACTGAAGCTTTCTTT. The rearrangement joins TRBV5-1 to TRBJ1-1; D gene uncertain. Germline values: CDR1 SGHRS, CDR2 YFSETQ. V shed 4 bases and J shed 0 bases, with 7 bases lying between them. The CDR3 is made up of 13 amino acids.

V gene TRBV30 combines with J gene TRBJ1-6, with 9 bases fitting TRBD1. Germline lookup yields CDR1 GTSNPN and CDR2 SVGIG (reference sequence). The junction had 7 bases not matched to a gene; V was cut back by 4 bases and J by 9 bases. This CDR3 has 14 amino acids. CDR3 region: CAWTAGQGGSPLHF. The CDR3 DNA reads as TGTGCCTGGACCGCGGGACAGGGCGGTTCACCCCTCCACTTT.

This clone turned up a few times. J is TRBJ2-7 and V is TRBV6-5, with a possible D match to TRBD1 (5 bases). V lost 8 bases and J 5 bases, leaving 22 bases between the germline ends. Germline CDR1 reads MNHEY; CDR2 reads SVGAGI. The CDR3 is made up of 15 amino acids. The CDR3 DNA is TGTGCCAGCGCAAGGGGCTCTCTACTGGAGAACGAGCAGTACTTC. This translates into CASARGSLLENEQYF.

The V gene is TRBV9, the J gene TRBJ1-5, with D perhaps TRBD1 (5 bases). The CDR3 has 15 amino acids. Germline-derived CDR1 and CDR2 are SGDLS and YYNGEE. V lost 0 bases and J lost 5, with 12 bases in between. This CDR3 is CASSVDFGGDQPQHF. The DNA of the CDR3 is TGTGCCAGCAGCGTAGATTTTGGAGGGGATCAGCCCCAGCATTTT.

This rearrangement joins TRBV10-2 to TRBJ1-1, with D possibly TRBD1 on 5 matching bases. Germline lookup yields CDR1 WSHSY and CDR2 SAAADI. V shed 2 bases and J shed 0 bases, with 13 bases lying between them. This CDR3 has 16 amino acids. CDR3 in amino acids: CASSEPRRGMNTEAFF. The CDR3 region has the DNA TGCGCCAGCAGTGAGCCCCGACGGGGGATGAACACTGAAGCTTTCTTT.

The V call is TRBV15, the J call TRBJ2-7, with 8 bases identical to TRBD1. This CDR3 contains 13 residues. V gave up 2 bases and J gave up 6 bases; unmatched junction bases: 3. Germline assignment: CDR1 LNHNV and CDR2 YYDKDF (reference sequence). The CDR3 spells CATSRNTGGEQYF. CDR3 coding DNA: TGTGCCACCAGCAGAAATACAGGGGGCGAGCAGTACTTC.

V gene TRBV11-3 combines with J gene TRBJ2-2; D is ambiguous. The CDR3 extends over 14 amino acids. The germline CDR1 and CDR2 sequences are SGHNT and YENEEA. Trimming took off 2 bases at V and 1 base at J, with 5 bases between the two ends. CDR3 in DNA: TGTGCCAGCAGCTTAAACAAGAACACCGGGGAGCTGTTTTTT. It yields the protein CASSLNKNTGELFF.

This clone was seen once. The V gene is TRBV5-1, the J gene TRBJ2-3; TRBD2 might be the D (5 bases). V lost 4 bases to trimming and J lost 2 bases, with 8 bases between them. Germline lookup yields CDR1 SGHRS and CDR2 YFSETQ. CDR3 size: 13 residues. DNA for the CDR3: TGCGCCAGCAGCACCGGGGTCACAGATACGCAGTATTTT. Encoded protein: CASSTGVTDTQYF.

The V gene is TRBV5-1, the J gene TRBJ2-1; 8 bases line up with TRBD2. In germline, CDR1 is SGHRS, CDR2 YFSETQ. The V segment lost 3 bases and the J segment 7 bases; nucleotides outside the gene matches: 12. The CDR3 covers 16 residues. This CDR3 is CASSSLKSGRSNEQFF. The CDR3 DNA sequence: TGCGCCAGCAGCTCCCTTAAAAGCGGGAGAAGTAATGAGCAGTTCTTC. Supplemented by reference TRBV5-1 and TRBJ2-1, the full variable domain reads KAGVTQTPRYLIKTRGQQVTLSCSPISGHRSVSWYQQTPGQGLQFLFEYFSETQRNKGNFPGRFSGRQFSNSRSEMNVSTLELGDSALYLCASSSLKSGRSNEQFFGPGTRLTVL.

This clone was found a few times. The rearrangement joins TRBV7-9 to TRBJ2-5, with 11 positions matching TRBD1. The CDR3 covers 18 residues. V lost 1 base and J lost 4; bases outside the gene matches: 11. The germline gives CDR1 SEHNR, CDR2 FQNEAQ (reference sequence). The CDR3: CASSLGTGGASTRETQYF. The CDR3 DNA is TGTGCCAGCAGCTTAGGGACAGGGGGCGCTTCTACAAGAGAGACCCAGTACTTC. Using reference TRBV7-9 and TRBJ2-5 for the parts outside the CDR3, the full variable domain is DTGVSQNPRHKITKRGQNVTFRCDPISEHNRLYWYRQTLGQGPEFLTYFQNEAQLEKSRLLSDRFSAERPKGSFSTLEIQRTEQGDSAMYLCASSLGTGGASTRETQYFGPGTRLLVL.

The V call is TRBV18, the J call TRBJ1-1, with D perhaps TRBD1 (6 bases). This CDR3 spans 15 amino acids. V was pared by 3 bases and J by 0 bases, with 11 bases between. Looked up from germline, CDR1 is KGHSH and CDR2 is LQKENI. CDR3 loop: CASSPPGQMNTEAFF. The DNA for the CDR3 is TGTGCCAGCTCACCCCCCGGACAGATGAACACTGAAGCTTTCTTT.

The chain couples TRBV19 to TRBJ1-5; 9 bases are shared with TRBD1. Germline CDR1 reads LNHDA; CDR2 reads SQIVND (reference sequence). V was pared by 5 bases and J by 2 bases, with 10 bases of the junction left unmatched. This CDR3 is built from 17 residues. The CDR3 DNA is TGTGCCAGTAGTCACCGGGACAGGGTATATGGCAATCAGCCCCAGCATTTT. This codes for CASSHRDRVYGNQPQHF.

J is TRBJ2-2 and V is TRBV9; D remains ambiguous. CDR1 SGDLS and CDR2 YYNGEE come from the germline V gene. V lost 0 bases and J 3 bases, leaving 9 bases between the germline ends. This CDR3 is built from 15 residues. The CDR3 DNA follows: TGTGCCAGCAGCGTAGTTGGCACCTACACCGGGGAGCTGTTTTTT. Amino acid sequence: CASSVVGTYTGELFF.

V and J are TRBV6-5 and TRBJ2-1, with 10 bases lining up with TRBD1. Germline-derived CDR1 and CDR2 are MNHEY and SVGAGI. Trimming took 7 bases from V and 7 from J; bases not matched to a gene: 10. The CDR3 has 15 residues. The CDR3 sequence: CASNLGGTGVNEQFF. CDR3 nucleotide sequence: TGTGCCAGCAATTTGGGGGGGACAGGGGTGAATGAGCAGTTCTTC.

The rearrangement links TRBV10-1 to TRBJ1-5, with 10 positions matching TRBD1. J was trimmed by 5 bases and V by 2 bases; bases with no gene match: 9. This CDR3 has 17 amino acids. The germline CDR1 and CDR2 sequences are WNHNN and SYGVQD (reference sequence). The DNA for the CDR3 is TGCGCCAGCAGTGAGCAGGTCGGGACAGGGGCCTATCAGCCCCAGCATTTT. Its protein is CASSEQVGTGAYQPQHF.

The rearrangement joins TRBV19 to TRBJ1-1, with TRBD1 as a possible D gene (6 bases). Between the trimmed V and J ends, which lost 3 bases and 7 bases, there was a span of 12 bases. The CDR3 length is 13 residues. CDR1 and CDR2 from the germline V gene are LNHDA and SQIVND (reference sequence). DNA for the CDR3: TGTGCCAGTAGTATCCTACAGGGCATTGAAGCTTTCTTT. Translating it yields CASSILQGIEAFF.

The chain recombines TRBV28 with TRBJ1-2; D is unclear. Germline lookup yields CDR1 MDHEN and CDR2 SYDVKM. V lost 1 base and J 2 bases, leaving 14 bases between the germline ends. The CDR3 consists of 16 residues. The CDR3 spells CASSLYNFGLNYGYTF. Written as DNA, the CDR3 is TGTGCCAGCAGTTTATACAATTTTGGTCTCAACTATGGCTACACCTTC.